This passage covers 8 T cell receptor beta chains from one sample sequenced in a study of patients and donors after allogeneic stem cell transplantation. TCRdb reanalysed the RT-PCR reads using MiXCR and keeps one entry per CDR3 protein. The sample lists roughly 960,000 distinct CDR3 sequences; 15% to 20% were seen once. Sequencing used blood, either unsorted or a sorted T cell fraction (not recorded which). Receptors were obtained from a human donor who was either an allogeneic HSCT recipient or a stem cell or donor lymphocyte infusion donor (not recorded which). It is not recorded whose cells these are; they may come from a transplant donor.

This clonotype was observed at least ten times. The rearrangement joins TRBV15 to TRBJ2-7; 7 bases line up with TRBD2. CDR1 is LNHNV and CDR2 is YYDKDF in the germline V gene (reference sequence). Losses at the gene ends were 8 bases for V and 5 bases for J; bases not matched to a gene: 12. This CDR3 has 14 amino acids. The CDR3 bases are TGTGCCACCTCTTCGGGGCGGGAGCACGACGAGCAGTACTTC. Amino acid sequence: CATSSGREHDEQYF.

The gene calls are TRBV6-1 and TRBJ1-6; 8 bases fit TRBD1. Trimming at V came to 6 bases and at J to 6 bases, leaving 7 bases not matched to a gene. The CDR3 contains 15 residues. CDR1 and CDR2 from the germline V gene are MNHNS and SASEGT. The CDR3 DNA reads TGTGCCAGCAGCCTCGACAGGGGTTCTAATTCACCCCTCCACTTT. Its protein is CASSLDRGSNSPLHF.

The rearrangement links TRBV6-1 to TRBJ2-7, with 9 bases aligning to TRBD2. V was clipped by 7 bases and J by 2 bases; unmatched bases: 3. Per germline, CDR1 MNHNS and CDR2 SASEGT. This CDR3 comprises 13 residues. CDR3 in amino acids: CASIASGTYEQYF. The CDR3, as DNA: TGTGCCAGCATAGCTAGCGGGACCTACGAGCAGTACTTC.

This clonotype has more than one count but fewer than ten. J is TRBJ2-1 and V is TRBV29-1, with TRBD2 matching 10 bases. With 2 bases clipped from V and 8 bases from J, the junction kept 12 bases outside the gene matches. The germline gives CDR1 SQVTM, CDR2 ANQGSEA. The CDR3 sequence is 16 residues long. The CDR3 DNA sequence: TGCAGCGTTGAATCAAAGCGGGGGGGCCTTTGGGATGAGCAGTTCTTC. This gives the protein CSVESKRGGLWDEQFF.

The chain carries TRBV5-1 and TRBJ1-1; D is uncertain. CDR3 length equals 15 residues. Per the germline V gene, CDR1 is SGHRS and CDR2 is YFSETQ. Trimming cost V 4 bases and J 7 bases, with 20 bases left between them. The CDR3 loop is CASSNGGLPGDEAFF. The DNA of the CDR3 is TGCGCCAGCAGCAATGGAGGACTCCCCGGTGATGAAGCTTTCTTT.

This chain uses TRBV11-2 with TRBJ2-3; TRBD2 aligns across 8 bases. With V trimmed by 5 bases and J by 4 bases, 5 bases remained unmatched. CDR1 and CDR2 from the germline V gene are SGHAT and FQNNGV. The CDR3 spans 14 residues. CDR3 residues: CASSRGGSPDTQYF. The CDR3 DNA reads as TGTGCCAGCAGCCGGGGGGGCTCCCCAGATACGCAGTATTTT.

The V and J genes are TRBV6-2 or TRBV6-3 and TRBJ2-7, with D perhaps matching TRBD1 or TRBD2 (5 bases each). CDR1 and CDR2 from the germline V gene are MNHEY and SVGEGT. The CDR3 contains 16 residues. With 2 bases removed from V and 3 bases from J, the gap between germline ends came to 17 bases. The CDR3 DNA is TGTGCCAGCAGTTACGGCGACGGGACGATAGGCTACGAGCAGTACTTC. This gives the protein CASSYGDGTIGYEQYF.

This CDR3 reads CSASTGKEQPQHF. In DNA, the CDR3 is TGCAGTGCCAGCACAGGGAAAGAGCAGCCCCAGCATTTT. The chain joins TRBV20-1 to TRBJ1-5, with D possibly being TRBD1 (6 bases). The V end was cut by 6 bases, the J end by 7 bases, with 16 bases between. CDR1 is DFQATT and CDR2 is SNEGSKA in the germline V gene (reference sequence). This CDR3 comprises 13 residues.